These 10 T cell receptor beta chains were sequenced from one sample in a study of T cell responses to AZD1222 COVID-19 vaccine. Some clones are missing from TCRdb's copy, which holds only in-frame ones; the method was immunoSEQ multiplex PCR. The table records some 140,000 clones, roughly nine tenths of them present only once. The sample here was peripheral blood, taken on day 0 of MenACWY control vaccination. The receptors originated from an adult in good health.

The chain joins TRBV28 to TRBJ2-3; a possible D gene is TRBD2 (5 bases). The length of the CDR3 is 16 residues. Trimming removed 3 bases at V and 4 bases at J, with 17 bases between. Germline assignment: CDR1 MDHEN and CDR2 SYDVKM. The CDR3 DNA is TGTGCCAGCAGTTTTTACAGTCGAGGGAGCCCAGATACGCAGTATTTT. The encoded protein is CASSFYSRGSPDTQYF.

V is TRBV3-1 (or the pseudogene TRBV3-2) and J is TRBJ2-7, with D uncertain. CDR3 length equals 14 residues. CDR1 is LGHDT and CDR2 is YNNKEL in the germline V gene (reference sequence). Trimming took off 0 bases at V and 4 bases at J, with 10 bases between the two ends. As DNA, the CDR3 is TGTGCCAGCAGCCAAGATTTCGGGCGGTACGAGCAGTACTTC. Translation gives CASSQDFGRYEQYF.

Only a few counts were recorded for this clone. The CDR3 nucleotides are TGTGCCAGCAGCTACGGGAGGGATTCCTACGAGCAGTACTTC. Translation: CASSYGRDSYEQYF. The chain uses TRBV7-2 and TRBJ2-7; 8 bases line up with TRBD2. CDR1 is SGHTA and CDR2 is FQGNSA in the germline V gene. V was pared by 4 bases and J by 1 base, with 3 bases of the junction left unmatched. The CDR3 contains 14 residues.

The chain employs TRBV6-2 or TRBV6-3 and TRBJ1-3; D unresolved. Between the trimmed V and J ends, which lost 5 bases and 1 base, there was a span of 12 bases. The germline V gene has CDR1 MNHEY and CDR2 SVGEGT. The CDR3 spans 15 residues. CDR3 coding DNA: TGTGCCAGCAGTCTCCGGATTCAATCTGGAAACACCATATATTTT. Its translation: CASSLRIQSGNTIYF.

This chain links TRBV7-2 with TRBJ1-3; TRBD1 matches 7 bases. Germline V gives CDR1 SGHTA, CDR2 FQGNSA. Trimming took 5 bases from V and 4 from J; bases not matched to a gene: 11. CDR3 length equals 16 residues. For the CDR3, the DNA is TGTGCCAGCAGCCCCATCCCCGACAGGGTGGGAAACACCATATATTTT. Residues: CASSPIPDRVGNTIYF.

This rearrangement joins TRBV5-4 to TRBJ2-7; 8 bases match TRBD2. CDR3 length: 14 residues. Germline V gives CDR1 SGHNT, CDR2 YYREEE (reference sequence). V was pared by 0 bases and J by 6 bases, with 5 bases of the junction left unmatched. DNA for the CDR3: TGTGCCAGCAGCTTGGGGGTAGCGGGGAGCGAGCAGTACTTC. This gives the protein CASSLGVAGSEQYF.

The V call is TRBV21-1, the J call TRBJ2-2. TRBV21-1 is deemed a pseudogene. The CDR3 has 16 residues. CDR3 loop: CASSKFGFIVAGELFF. The DNA for the CDR3 is TGTGCCAGCAGCAAATTTGGCTTTATAGTCGCCGGGGAGCTGTTTTTT.

This chain joins TRBV20-1 and TRBJ2-7, with 7 bases that match TRBD1. The trim removed 7 bases at V and 3 bases at J, leaving 3 bases unmatched. CDR3 length: 11 residues. CDR1 and CDR2 from the germline V gene are DFQATT and SNEGSKA (reference sequence). CDR3 region: CSVRQGYEQYF. The CDR3 DNA sequence: TGCAGTGTAAGACAGGGCTACGAGCAGTACTTC.

This sequence joins TRBV9 and TRBJ1-2, with TRBD1 as a possible D gene (5 bases). This CDR3 has 17 residues. V lost 0 bases and J lost 6, with 21 bases in between. Germline CDR1 reads SGDLS; CDR2 reads YYNGEE. The CDR3, as DNA: TGTGCCAGCAGCGTAGGCCCTGACGCGCAGGGTCCGGATGGCTACACCTTC. The encoded protein is CASSVGPDAQGPDGYTF. Looking up the rest from reference TRBV9 and TRBJ1-2 gives the full variable domain: DSGVTQTPKHLITATGQRVTLRCSPRSGDLSVYWYQQSLDQGLQFLIQYYNGEERAKGNILERFSAQQFPDLHSELNLSSLELGDSALYFCASSVGPDAQGPDGYTFGSGTRLTVV.

The V call is TRBV5-1, the J call TRBJ2-1, with 10 bases identical to TRBD2. The V segment lost 3 bases and the J segment 8 bases; nucleotides outside the gene matches: 20. Germline assignment: CDR1 SGHRS and CDR2 YFSETQ. The CDR3 has 19 residues. The CDR3 DNA is TGCGCCAGCAGCTCCTGGTTAAGGAGGATCGGAGCGGGAGGGCATGAGCAGTTCTTC. Its translation: CASSSWLRRIGAGGHEQFF.